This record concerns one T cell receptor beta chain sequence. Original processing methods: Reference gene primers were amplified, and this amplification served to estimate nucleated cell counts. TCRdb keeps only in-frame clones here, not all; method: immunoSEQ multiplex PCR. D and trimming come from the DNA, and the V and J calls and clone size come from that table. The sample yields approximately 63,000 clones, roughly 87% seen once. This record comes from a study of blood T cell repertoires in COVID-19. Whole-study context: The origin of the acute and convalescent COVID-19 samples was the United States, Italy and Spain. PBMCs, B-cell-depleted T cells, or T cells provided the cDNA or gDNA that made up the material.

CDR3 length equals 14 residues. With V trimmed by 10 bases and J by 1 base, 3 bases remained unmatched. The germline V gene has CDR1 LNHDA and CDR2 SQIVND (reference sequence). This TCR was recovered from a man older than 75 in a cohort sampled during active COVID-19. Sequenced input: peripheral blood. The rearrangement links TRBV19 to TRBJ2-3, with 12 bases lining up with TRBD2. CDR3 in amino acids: CATWTSGGTDTQYF. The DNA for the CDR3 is TGTGCCACCTGGACTAGCGGGGGCACAGATACGCAGTATTTT.